This TCR beta chain was identified during a study of OX40 agonist ivuxolimab in advanced cancers. Across the whole study: Among those treated, three patients had partial responses, one with hepatocellular carcinoma and two with cutaneous melanoma.

Notes on this clone: What it binds is unknown.

TCRdb's table, derived via immunoSEQ multiplex PCR, lists solely in-frame clones and lacks some. The sample lists nearly 70,000 clones, more than 70% occurring once. Overall study findings and caveats: Clonal expansion among partial responders at 0.1-3.0 mg/kg ranked near the lowest.

Germline assignment: CDR1 SGHTA and CDR2 FQGNSA. The CDR3 extends over 13 amino acids. V was shortened by 3 bases and J by 3 bases, with 9 bases between the two germline ends. The TCR comes from an adult with an advanced solid tumor such as melanoma, head and neck, liver or kidney cancer. This sample comprised CD4+ or CD8+ T cells sorted from blood, obtained in a trial of the OX40 agonist ivuxolimab. The V call is TRBV7-2, the J call TRBJ2-7; D gene unclear. The CDR3, as DNA: TGTGCCAGCAGCTTCGGCCAGCACTACGAGCAGTACTTC. Translating gives CASSFGQHYEQYF. Full variable domain (remainder filled in from reference TRBV7-2 and TRBJ2-7): GAGVSQSPSNKVTEKGKDVELRCDPISGHTALYWYRQSLGQGLEFLIYFQGNSAPDKSGLPSDRFSAERTGGSVSTLTIQRTQQEDSAVYLCASSFGQHYEQYFGPGTRLTVT.